This TCR beta chain was sequenced for a study of T cell clones after liver transplantation. Trimming cost V 6 bases and J 1 base; bases outside gene matches: 10. CDR1 and CDR2 (germline): MNHEY, SMNVEV (reference sequence). The CDR3 sequence is 17 residues long. Profiling relied on immunoSEQ multiplex PCR, and the TCRdb table lists in-frame clones only, not all of them. The sample contains some 15,000 clones, about 90% of which appear only once. The material sequenced was CD8+ T cells from blood, taken before liver transplant. This clonotype was sampled from a human donor who received a liver transplant. The chain links TRBV27 to TRBJ2-7; the match to TRBD2 covers 12 bases. As DNA, the CDR3 is TGTGCCAGCAGCTCGACTAGCGGGAGAGCCCCATCCTACGAGCAGTACTTC. This translates into CASSSTSGRAPSYEQYF.